A single count supports the clone carrying this T cell receptor (beta chain). Its antigen is currently unknown. These data are taken from a study of blood T cells in healthy people across ages. Next came a second PCR, run for about 7 to 12 cycles, which used a sample-barcoded 5' primer along with a J-beta primer mix. MiXCR was run by TCRdb on the 5' RACE reads, yielding one entry per CDR3 protein. The table records 550,000 to 700,000 distinct CDR3 sequences, 27% of them present only once. Germline loops: CDR1 DFQATT, CDR2 SNEGSKA (reference sequence). The CDR3 is made up of 14 amino acids. The germline V and J ends were trimmed by 6 bases and 1 base, with 13 bases remaining between them. General study results and limits: Unsorted PBMCs ruled out conclusive naive versus antigen-experienced comparison. The study found TCR beta diversity correlated strongly with naive T cell percentage.

The sequenced sample was blood. This clonotype was obtained from a woman aged 70-85 years in good health. The rearrangement joins TRBV20-1 to TRBJ1-5; D gene uncertain. CDR3 loop: CSANIGESNQPQHF. CDR3 coding DNA: TGCAGTGCGAACATCGGGGAGAGCAATCAGCCCCAGCATTTT.